This is a list of T cell receptor beta chains from one sample in a study of T cell responses to AZD1222 COVID-19 vaccine. Profiled with immunoSEQ multiplex PCR; TCRdb holds only in-frame clones, not every one. Of about 84,000 clones in the sample, 70% to 90% were seen once. Sequencing used peripheral blood, obtained on day 0 of AZD1222 vaccination. Receptors originate from an adult in good health. CDR3s include the opening cysteine and the closing phenylalanine or tryptophan. The order of the fields is D gene, V gene, J gene, clone size, CDR3 DNA, CDR3 protein. The D gene is left open where the match is weak. Clone size is shown for a subset of rows, as once, few, many or a class of expanded clone.

>.|TRBV19|TRBJ2-5|.
TGTGCCAGTAGTATAGAAGGGGCCAGGGAAGAGACCCAGTACTTC
CASSIEGAREETQYF
>.|TRBV7-2|TRBJ1-1|.
TGTGCCAGCAGCTTAGTCTCTGCCACTGAAGCTTTCTTT
CASSLVSATEAFF
>TRBD2|TRBV30|TRBJ2-2|.
TGTGCCTGGATGGGAAACGGACTAGCGGGATCCGGGGAGCTGTTTTTT
CAWMGNGLAGSGELFF
>.|TRBV18|TRBJ1-2|.
TGTGCCAGCTCACCACTCCGGACAGAAGAGACTAACTATGGCTACACCTTC
CASSPLRTEETNYGYTF
>TRBD1|TRBV7-3|TRBJ2-7|.
TGTGCCAGCAGCACGGGACAGGGATTCGACGAGCAGTACTTC
CASSTGQGFDEQYF
>.|TRBV5-1|TRBJ2-3|.
TGCGCCAGCAGTCGGGCCACCTCGGATACGCAGTATTTT
CASSRATSDTQYF
>.|TRBV19|TRBJ2-3|once
TGTGCCAGTAGTATAATCGGTCGCGGTTTCACAGATACGCAGTATTTT
CASSIIGRGFTDTQYF
>TRBD1|TRBV3-1/TRBV3-2|TRBJ1-2|.
TGTGCCAGCAGCCATACCGGGACAGTGAAGGGCTACACCTTC
CASSHTGTVKGYTF
>.|TRBV9|TRBJ2-7|.
TGTGCCAGCAGCGTAGCTTCGGTTGCATCCTACGAGCAGTACTTC
CASSVASVASYEQYF
>.|TRBV15|TRBJ1-1|.
TGTGCCACCAGCAGATCAAGACAGGAGGTGAACACTGAAGCTTTCTTT
CATSRSRQEVNTEAFF
>.|TRBV7-9|TRBJ1-2|.
TGTGCCAGCAGCTTACAGGGGCTGTATGGCTACACCTTC
CASSLQGLYGYTF
>.|TRBV11-2|TRBJ1-2|few
TGTGCCAGCAGCTTAGGGGGGGCGGCTTTCTATGGCTACACCTTC
CASSLGGAAFYGYTF
>.|TRBV10-3|TRBJ1-2|.
TGTGCCATCAGTTCCCACGAGTCATTAACACACGGCTACACCTTC
CAISSHESLTHGYTF